The 27 T cell receptor beta chains in this list originate from one sample, sequenced in a study of tumor-infiltrating lymphocytes in primary liver carcinoma. Researchers generated TCR beta cDNA from around 510 ng of total RNA, relying on a constant-region primer. Construction of TCR beta libraries relied on three successive nested multiplex PCR rounds employing slightly modified ARM-PCR. TRBV1-TRBV30 forward and Cbeta reverse primers drove the first two roughly 10-cycle rounds. One entry per CDR3 protein results from TCRdb running MiXCR on the multiplex PCR reads. This table holds 37,000 or so distinct CDR3 sequences, roughly 75% found once. Joint extraction of RNA and DNA used roughly 20-33 mg of bulk tissue that was unsorted. Sequenced sample: tumor-adjacent normal liver tissue. Every receptor here comes from a man between 35 and 55 years old with primary liver carcinoma and hepatitis B virus infection.

This clonotype has just a few counts. One end of the junction fails to match germline, which may point to a read error. The genes are TRBV7-9 and TRBJ2-5, with D possibly matching TRBD1 (6 bases). Germline V gives CDR1 SEHNR, CDR2 FQNEAQ (reference sequence). This CDR3 is built from 14 residues. The chain's CDR3 is CASSLPRGEETQYF. The CDR3 bases are TGTGCTAGCAGCTTACCCAGGGGAGAAGAGACCCAGTACTTC. Together with reference TRBV7-9 and TRBJ2-5, the CDR3 gives the full variable domain: DTGVSQNPRHKITKRGQNVTFRCDPISEHNRLYWYRQTLGQGPEFLTYFQNEAQLEKSRLLSDRFSAERPKGSFSTLEIQRTEQGDSAMYLCASSLPRGEETQYFGPGTRLLVL.

The chain carries TRBV10-3 and TRBJ2-3, with D maybe TRBD1 (6 bases). The V end lost 2 bases, the J end lost 5 bases, and 20 bases lay between the germline ends. This CDR3 has 17 amino acids. Germline CDR1 ENHRY, CDR2 SYGVKD. In nucleotides, the CDR3 is TGTGCCATCAGTGAGGGGGTGGTTCGAGGGGGTGTAGATACGCAGTATTTT. Its protein product is CAISEGVVRGGVDTQYF.

The chain combines TRBV29-1 with TRBJ2-7; D is undetermined. Germline V lookup: CDR1 SQVTM, CDR2 ANQGSEA. V was shortened by 8 bases and J by 2 bases, with 25 bases between the two germline ends. The CDR3 contains 16 residues. The CDR3 nucleotides are TGCAGCACCATGATATCTGGGATCTGCACTCCCTACGAGCAGTACTTC. Translating it yields CSTMISGICTPYEQYF.

Of note for this clonotype: One end of the junction does not line up with germline, which may come from a read error. The chain employs TRBV29-1 and TRBJ2-5; 13 bases line up with TRBD2. Per germline, CDR1 SQVTM and CDR2 ANQGSEA. This CDR3 has 15 amino acids. CDR3 DNA: TGCAGCGTTCGGACTAGCGGGAGTTGGGCAGAGACCCAGCATTTC. Its translation is CSVRTSGSWAETQHF.

This clonotype has ten or more counts. V is TRBV14 and J is TRBJ1-1; D gene uncertain. The V end lost 2 bases, the J end lost 0 bases, and 10 bases lay between the germline ends. This CDR3 contains 15 residues. Germline loops: CDR1 SGHDN, CDR2 FVKESK. CDR3 amino acids: CASSQRGLMNTEAFF. For the CDR3, the DNA is TGTGCCAGCAGCCAACGGGGATTAATGAACACTGAAGCTTTCTTT.

Note on this clonotype: The junction departs from germline at one end; a sequencing error may be responsible. The V and J genes are TRBV6-5 and TRBJ2-3; TRBD2 matches 12 bases. The CDR3 has 15 amino acids. Germline CDR1 and CDR2: MNHEY and SVGAGI. The CDR3 sequence is CVSDPGLAGTDTQYF. Here the CDR3 DNA reads TGCGTCAGTGACCCAGGACTAGCGGGAACAGATACGCAGTATTTT.

The chain has TRBV6-1 and TRBJ2-2; D ambiguous. This CDR3 is built from 12 residues. Per the germline V gene, CDR1 is MNHNS and CDR2 is SASEGT. The V end lost 9 bases, the J end lost 8 bases, and 13 bases lay between the germline ends. Here the CDR3 reads CASEAQNGELFF. CDR3 sequence (DNA): TGTGCCAGTGAAGCCCAGAATGGGGAGCTGTTTTTT.

Relative to its sample, this clonotype is medium-sized. The chain couples TRBV6-1 to TRBJ2-3, with 11 nucleotides matching TRBD2. J was trimmed by 4 bases and V by 4 bases; bases with no gene match: 4. Looked up from germline, CDR1 is MNHNS and CDR2 is SASEGT. This CDR3 comprises 15 residues. The CDR3 nucleotides are TGTGCCAGCAGTGGCCTAGCGGGAGGTCCAGATACGCAGTATTTT. It yields the protein CASSGLAGGPDTQYF.

Ten or more counts support this clonotype. The rearrangement uses TRBV9 and TRBJ2-7; no firm D call. The V and J ends lost 4 bases and 5 bases respectively, with 22 bases between them. This CDR3 comprises 16 residues. Germline loops: CDR1 SGDLS, CDR2 YYNGEE. In nucleotides, the CDR3 is TGTGCCAGCAGCCCTCGATTCGAACACTCCCTTAACGAGCAGTACTTC. Residues: CASSPRFEHSLNEQYF.

As concerns this clonotype: A much larger clone differs from this one at a single base, so this may be a read error. The CDR3 DNA is TGTGCCAGCAGTTCACCGAACACTGAAGCTTCCTTT. It codes for CASSSPNTEASF. The rearrangement joins TRBV28 to TRBJ1-1; D uncertain. The CDR3 consists of 12 residues. The germline V gene encodes CDR1 MDHEN and CDR2 SYDVKM.

As concerns this clonotype: The junction does not match germline at one end; this may be a read error. This chain uses TRBV7-8 with TRBJ2-7; 8 nucleotides agree with TRBD1. The CDR3 contains 15 residues. Germline loops: CDR1 SGHVS, CDR2 FQNEAQ. Here the CDR3 reads CDSRQGAGGFYEQYF. The CDR3 DNA sequence: TGTGACAGCAGGCAAGGTGCAGGGGGCTTTTACGAGCAGTACTTC.

This clonotype was counted between two and nine times. The V call is TRBV18, the J call TRBJ2-3; 8 bases line up with TRBD1. CDR1 is KGHSH, CDR2 LQKENI, per germline. CDR3 length: 14 amino acids. Trimming cost V 5 bases and J 5 bases; bases outside gene matches: 6. CDR3: CASSSGTGGDTQYF. The DNA for the CDR3 is TGTGCCAGCTCATCCGGGACAGGAGGAGATACGCAGTATTTT.

About this clonotype itself: The conserved closing phenylalanine or tryptophan is absent in this CDR3, likely reflecting a read error. The rearrangement uses TRBV29-1 and TRBJ2-5; possibly TRBD1 or TRBD2 for D (5 bases each). The V gene's germline CDR1 is SQVTM and CDR2 ANQGSEA. CDR3 length: 15 residues. In DNA, the CDR3 is TGCAGCGTTGAGGAGCTGGACGGGGCTCAAGAGACTCAGTACCTC. The encoded protein is CSVEELDGAQETQYL.

Comments on this clonotype: At one boundary the junction diverges from the germline segment, which might be a read error. This chain connects TRBV11-2 to TRBJ2-6, with 8 bases lining up with TRBD1. CDR3 length: 21 residues. CDR1 is SGHAT and CDR2 is FQNNGV in the germline V gene. CDR3 nucleotides: TGTGCCGGCAGCATGGGGGGAGACAGGGGCATCTTCCTCTCTGGGGCCAACGTCCTGACTTTC. As protein: CAGSMGGDRGIFLSGANVLTF.

Note on this clonotype: At one of its ends the junction is not consistent with the germline gene, which may arise from a read error. The chain employs TRBV11-2 and TRBJ2-5, with D possibly being TRBD2 (6 bases). Germline lookup yields CDR1 SGHAT and CDR2 FQNNGV. CDR3 length: 13 amino acids. CDR3 loop: CASSLGLGVGGNF. CDR3 nucleotide sequence: TGTGCCAGCAGCCTCGGGTTGGGGGTCGGAGGGAACTTC. The full variable domain, rest sourced from reference TRBV11-2 and TRBJ2-5, is EAGVAQSPRYKIIEKRQSVAFWCNPISGHATLYWYQQILGQGPKLLIQFQNNGVVDDSQLPKDRFSAERLKGVDSTLKIQPAKLEDSAVYLCASSLGLGVGGNFGPGTRLLVL.

About this clonotype itself: One end of the junction does not line up with germline, which may come from a read error. The rearrangement uses TRBV5-6 and TRBJ1-2; D is unclear. CDR1 and CDR2 (germline): SGHDT, YYEEEE. CDR3 length: 12 amino acids. This chain's CDR3 is CASSSGKSDYTF. The CDR3 coding sequence is TGTGCCAGTAGCTCCGGGAAATCTGACTACACCTTC. Full variable domain (rest looked up from reference TRBV5-6 and TRBJ1-2): DAGVTQSPTHLIKTRGQQVTLRCSPKSGHDTVSWYQQALGQGPQFIFQYYEEEERQRGNFPDRFSGHQFPNYSSELNVNALLLGDSALYLCASSSGKSDYTFGSGTRLTVV.

The chain carries TRBV4-3 and TRBJ1-2; 7 bases line up with TRBD1. CDR1 is LGHNA and CDR2 is YSLEER in the germline V gene. The CDR3 spans 16 residues. V gave up 3 bases and J gave up 4 bases; unmatched junction bases: 11. The CDR3 DNA sequence: TGCGCCAGCAGCCACTCTGACACAGGGGAAAGCTATGGCTACACCTTC. It specifies CASSHSDTGESYGYTF.

There are many counts of this clonotype. This may be a read error, as it is one base from a much larger clone. The rearrangement links TRBV5-5 to TRBJ2-2; 7 bases match TRBD2. The CDR3 covers 15 residues. Germline values: CDR1 SGHKS, CDR2 YYEKEE (reference sequence). CDR3 protein: CAGSLAAGASGELFF. The CDR3 DNA is TGTGCCGGCAGCTTGGCGGCGGGAGCGAGCGGGGAGCTGTTTTTT. The entire variable domain, with the rest obtained from reference TRBV5-5 and TRBJ2-2, is as follows: DAGVTQSPTHLIKTRGQQVTLRCSPISGHKSVSWYQQVLGQGPQFIFQYYEKEERGRGNFPDRFSARQFPNYSSELNVNALLLGDSALYLCAGSLAAGASGELFFGEGSRLTVL.

Only a few counts were recorded for this clonotype. As the CDR3 is not closed by the conserved phenylalanine or tryptophan, this likely results from a read error. CDR3 DNA: TGTGCCAGCAGTTTGAGGTCAGAAGAAACCCAGTACCTC. Translated: CASSLRSEETQYL. The chain uses TRBV12-3 or TRBV12-4 and TRBJ2-5; unclear D gene. The CDR3 contains 13 residues.

Ten or more counts support this clonotype. This chain joins TRBV4-1 and TRBJ2-5, with D unresolved. This CDR3 is 16 amino acids long. V was trimmed by 0 bases and J by 1 base, leaving 12 bases between them. Germline CDR1 is MGHRA and CDR2 is YSYEKL. CDR3 amino acids: CASSQETGRLQETQYF. In DNA form, the CDR3 reads TGCGCCAGCAGCCAAGAAACCGGCAGACTCCAAGAGACCCAGTACTTC.

Concerning this clonotype itself: The junction differs from germline at one of its ends, possibly a read error. The rearrangement joins TRBV12-3 or TRBV12-4 to TRBJ2-1; D not certain. The CDR3 extends over 13 amino acids. The CDR3 loop is CANSLRPYNEQLF. The CDR3 region has the DNA TGTGCCAACAGTTTAAGACCCTACAATGAGCAGCTCTTC.

The chain carries TRBV11-1 and TRBJ2-1; 11 bases align to TRBD2. The length of the CDR3 is 20 residues. V lost 5 bases, J lost 6 bases, and 21 bases stayed unmatched. Per the germline V gene, CDR1 is SGHAT and CDR2 is FQDESV (reference sequence). CDR3 DNA sequence: TGTGCCAGCAGCATAGTAAAGACTAGCGGGGCCGCACGTTTCGGCAATGAGCAGTTCTTC. Its translation is CASSIVKTSGAARFGNEQFF.

The V call is TRBV11-2, the J call TRBJ2-3; D unclear. Trimming left V 11 bases short and J 6 bases short, with 15 bases between. Germline CDR1 and CDR2: SGHAT and FQNNGV. The CDR3 loop spans 12 amino acids. For the CDR3, the DNA is TGTGCCGGCAACTTAGATGTCGATACGCAGTATTTT. It codes for CAGNLDVDTQYF.

This clonotype ranks as medium-sized. The chain has TRBV12-3 or TRBV12-4 and TRBJ1-1, with a weak D call TRBD1 (5 bases). Trimming stripped 4 bases from V and 1 base from J, with 10 bases between. The CDR3 is 14 amino acids. CDR3: CASSSADRNTEAFF. CDR3 nucleotide sequence: TGTGCCAGCAGTTCGGCAGACAGGAACACTGAAGCTTTCTTT.

In this sample, this clonotype turned up a few times. One end of the junction is discordant with germline, which a read error may explain. The gene calls are TRBV12-3 or TRBV12-4 and TRBJ1-2, with D possibly being TRBD1 (5 bases). The CDR3 loop spans 14 amino acids. The CDR3: CASSLRGVDYGCTF. The CDR3 region has the DNA TGTGCCAGCAGTTTAAGGGGCGTTGACTATGGCTGCACTTTC.

This clonotype was detected many times. The chain combines TRBV28 with TRBJ2-2, with TRBD1 matching over 9 bases. Trimming removed 6 bases from V and 4 bases from J; junction bases left unmatched: 9. The CDR3 sequence is 16 residues long. CDR1 and CDR2 (germline): MDHEN, SYDVKM. DNA of the CDR3: TGTGCCAGCAGAGCCGGGACAGGGAAGGGCACCGGGGAGCTGTTTTTT. It specifies CASRAGTGKGTGELFF. Full variable domain (rest looked up from reference TRBV28 and TRBJ2-2): DVKVTQSSRYLVKRTGEKVFLECVQDMDHENMFWYRQDPGLGLRLIYFSYDVKMKEKGDIPEGYSVSREKKERFSLILESASTNQTSMYLCASRAGTGKGTGELFFGEGSRLTVL.

Comment on this clonotype: The germline gene is not matched at one end of the junction; a read error may be the cause. This rearrangement joins TRBV14 to TRBJ2-1; maybe TRBD2 (5 bases). This CDR3 region has 14 residues. Germline V gives CDR1 SGHDN, CDR2 FVKESK. CDR3 nucleotide sequence: TGTGCCAGCGGCCAAACTAGAGCCTGGGATGAGCAGTTCTTC. This sequence encodes CASGQTRAWDEQFF.